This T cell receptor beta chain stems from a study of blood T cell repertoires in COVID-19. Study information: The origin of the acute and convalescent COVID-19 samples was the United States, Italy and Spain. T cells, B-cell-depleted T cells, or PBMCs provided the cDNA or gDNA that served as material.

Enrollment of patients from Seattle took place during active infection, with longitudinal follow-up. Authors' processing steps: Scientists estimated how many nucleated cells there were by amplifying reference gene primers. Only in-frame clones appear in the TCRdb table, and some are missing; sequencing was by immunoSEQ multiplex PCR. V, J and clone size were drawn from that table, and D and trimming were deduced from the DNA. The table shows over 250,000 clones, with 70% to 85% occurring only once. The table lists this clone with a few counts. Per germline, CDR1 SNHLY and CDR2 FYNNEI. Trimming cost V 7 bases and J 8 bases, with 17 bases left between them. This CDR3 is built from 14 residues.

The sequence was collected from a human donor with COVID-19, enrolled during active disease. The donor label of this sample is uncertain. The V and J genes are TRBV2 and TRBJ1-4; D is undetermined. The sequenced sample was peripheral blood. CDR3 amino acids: CASNPSGGWEKLFF. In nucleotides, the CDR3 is TGTGCCAGCAACCCCTCTGGAGGTTGGGAAAAACTGTTTTTT.